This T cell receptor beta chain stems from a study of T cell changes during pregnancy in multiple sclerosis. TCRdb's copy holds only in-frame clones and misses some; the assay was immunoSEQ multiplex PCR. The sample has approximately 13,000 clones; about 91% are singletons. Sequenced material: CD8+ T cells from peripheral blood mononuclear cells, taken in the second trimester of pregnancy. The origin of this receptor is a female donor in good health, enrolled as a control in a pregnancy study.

The CDR3 here is CASSQARGSLSEQYF. Here the CDR3 DNA reads TGCGCCAGCAGCCAAGCTAGGGGGTCACTGAGCGAGCAGTACTTC. This chain uses TRBV4-3 with TRBJ2-7; tentative D call: TRBD1 (6 bases). Trimming removed 1 base at V and 6 bases at J, with 16 bases between. This CDR3 has 15 amino acids. CDR1 is LGHNA and CDR2 is YSLEER in the germline V gene.